The 5 T cell receptor beta chains in this list originate from one sample, sequenced in a study of long-term antiretroviral therapy in people with HIV. A v3.0 immunoSEQ assay was performed at survey level. Profiled with immunoSEQ multiplex PCR; TCRdb holds only in-frame clones, not every one. The repertoire holds 20,000 to 25,000 clones, 76% seen once, with 12% in the top ten. The specimen comprised unsorted PBMCs, sampled less than 1.8 years before starting antiretroviral therapy. The receptors were gathered from a woman aged 40 to 50 with HIV.

This chain joins TRBV11-2 and TRBJ2-7; 8 nucleotides align to TRBD1. CDR1 is SGHAT and CDR2 is FQNNGV in the germline V gene. The length of the CDR3 is 12 residues. Germline trimming cut 5 bases from V and 4 bases from J; bases unmatched to any gene: 1. This CDR3 is CASSRQGYEQYF. Written as DNA, the CDR3 is TGTGCCAGCAGCAGACAGGGGTACGAGCAGTACTTC.

V and J are TRBV1 and TRBJ2-1; TRBD2, the D gene given by the table, was not confirmed from the DNA. TRBV1 is recorded as a pseudogene. CDR3 length: 15 amino acids. The CDR3 is CTPKGLAGRYNEQFF. DNA of the CDR3: TGCACACCGAAGGGACTAGCGGGTCGCTACAATGAGCAGTTCTTC.

The V call is TRBV15, the J call TRBJ1-4; D remains ambiguous. CDR1 and CDR2 from the germline V gene are LNHNV and YYDKDF (reference sequence). Trimming removed 0 bases at V and 15 bases at J, with 14 bases between. The CDR3 has 13 residues. Written as DNA, the CDR3 is TGTGCCACCAGCAGAGACCCCTACGTGCGGGTGTTTTTT. Amino acids: CATSRDPYVRVFF.

The chain has TRBV27 and TRBJ2-7; D is unclear. V was cut by 5 bases and J by 3 bases, with 17 bases left in between. The CDR3 extends over 15 amino acids. CDR1 is MNHEY and CDR2 is SMNVEV in the germline V gene (reference sequence). The CDR3 sequence is CASSPTTLGIYEQYF. Here the CDR3 DNA reads TGTGCCAGCAGTCCCACGACTCTGGGGATCTACGAGCAGTACTTC.

This sequence joins TRBV25-1 and TRBJ2-3, with 8 nucleotides matching TRBD1. Germline trimming cut 4 bases from V and 6 bases from J; bases unmatched to any gene: 12. The germline CDR1 and CDR2 sequences are MGHDK and SYGVNS. The CDR3 has 16 residues. The CDR3 DNA sequence: TGTGCCAGCAGTGCGTGGACAGGGTCGTTTATGGATACGCAGTATTTT. This codes for CASSAWTGSFMDTQYF.